This T cell receptor beta chain was identified during a study of blood T cell repertoires in COVID-19. In the study overall: Both acute and convalescent COVID-19 samples were obtained from the United States, Italy and Spain.

Original processing methods: Nucleated cell counts were estimated from reference gene primer amplification. Here immunoSEQ multiplex PCR was the method, and the copy in TCRdb shows in-frame clones only, minus some. V and J calls and clone size are those listed in that table; D and trimming were worked out from the DNA. This table has about 520,000 clones, approximately 85% appearing once. The CDR3 extends over 13 amino acids. The ends were cut back, 8 bases at V and 11 bases at J, with 21 bases in the middle. The V gene's germline CDR1 is WNHNN and CDR2 SYGVQD (reference sequence). The rearrangement uses TRBV10-1 and TRBJ1-1; a weak D match, TRBD1 (5 bases). The receptor was isolated from a human donor in a cohort sampled during active COVID-19. Input material: peripheral blood. The CDR3 coding sequence is TGCGCCAGCCGGGAGGATGGGGGATCTGTCGCTTTCTTT. Residues: CASREDGGSVAFF.